This TCR beta chain originates from a study of spatial heterogeneity in lung cancer. Time point noted: sample taken at primary tumor resection. Patients with untreated early-stage non-small cell lung cancer, numbering approximately 70, were the donors. Unsorted whole RNA from tumor, nontumor lung or frozen PBMC underwent sequencing. This clonotype was detected a few times. CDR1 and CDR2 (germline): MDHEN, SYDVKM. This CDR3 is 15 amino acids long. J lost 5 bases, V lost 6 bases, and 9 bases had no gene match. TCRdb ran MiXCR on the 5' RACE reads and lists one entry per CDR3 protein. The data hold about 21,000 distinct CDR3 sequences, with roughly 4.2% observed a single time.

Sequences were derived from PBMCs, sampled at surgery. The chain carries TRBV28 and TRBJ2-3; 9 bases line up with TRBD2. The TCR originated in a male donor with early-stage non-small cell lung cancer. CDR3 sequence: CASSLAGLAKDTQYF. The CDR3 DNA reads TGTGCCAGCAGCCTCGCGGGACTAGCAAAAGATACGCAGTATTTT.